Following are 7 T cell receptor beta chains from one sample sequenced in a study of T cells in Graves' hyperthyroidism and ophthalmopathy. The TCR beta CDR3 regions underwent amplification using RNA transcripts as the source. The primer set for the first-round RT-PCR of the TCR CDR3 was HTBI. TCRdb used MiXCR to reprocess the multiplex PCR reads, holding one entry per CDR3 protein. The sample lists fewer than 600,000 distinct CDR3 sequences, approximately 14% seen once, with around a sixth in the top ten. The sample taken for sequencing was blood. The receptors derive from a woman aged 18 to 35 with Graves' hyperthyroidism.

This clonotype was recorded many times. The rearrangement uses TRBV6-1 and TRBJ2-7; D uncertain. The CDR3 covers 13 residues. Trimming removed 2 bases at V and 4 bases at J, with 9 bases between. CDR1 and CDR2 from the germline V gene are MNHNS and SASEGT. This CDR3 is CASSERNGYEQYV. DNA for the CDR3: TGTGCCAGCAGTGAAAGGAATGGGTACGAGCAGTACGTC.

The CDR3 coding sequence is TGCAGTGCTAGAATACTAGTTTACAATGAGCAGTTCTTC. It specifies CSARILVYNEQFF. The V call is TRBV20-1, the J call TRBJ2-1, with TRBD2 as a possible D gene (5 bases). The CDR3 is 13 amino acids. Germline lookup yields CDR1 DFQATT and CDR2 SNEGSKA (reference sequence). Trimming cost V 2 bases and J 4 bases, with 9 bases left between them.

The chain combines TRBV9 with TRBJ2-1; unclear D gene. The V gene's germline CDR1 is SGDLS and CDR2 YYNGEE. The CDR3 sequence is 11 residues long. Trimming removed 0 bases from V and 10 bases from J, with 5 bases in between. CDR3: CASSVDGEQFF. The CDR3 DNA is TGTGCCAGCAGCGTAGATGGGGAGCAGTTCTTC.

This chain joins TRBV7-9 and TRBJ1-2; D is undetermined. CDR1 is SEHNR, CDR2 FQNEAQ, per germline (reference sequence). The V end was cut by 1 base, the J end by 3 bases, with 9 bases between. This CDR3 has 14 amino acids. The CDR3 DNA reads as TGTGCCAGCAGCTTAGGCTCCCCTGACTATGGCTACACCTTC. Translated: CASSLGSPDYGYTF.

In its sample, this clonotype was seen many times. One junction end does not reproduce the germline sequence, and a read error may be involved. The rearrangement uses TRBV7-3 and TRBJ2-5; 9 bases map to TRBD1. Germline V gene lookup returns CDR1 SGHTA and CDR2 FQGTGA. CDR3 length equals 13 residues. CDR3 nucleotides: TGTGCCAGCAGCCTAACAGGGGACAGGGAAAAGTACTTC. Protein product: CASSLTGDREKYF.

This clonotype was recorded a few times. The chain couples TRBV13 to TRBJ2-7; 8 bases agree with TRBD2. This CDR3 contains 15 residues. Trimming removed 8 bases from V and 0 bases from J; junction bases left unmatched: 9. The germline V gene has CDR1 PRHDT and CDR2 FYEKMQ (reference sequence). The CDR3 here is CASAPIGTSSYEQYF. CDR3 in DNA: TGTGCCAGCGCCCCAATCGGGACTAGCTCCTACGAGCAGTACTTC.

The V gene is TRBV9, the J gene TRBJ2-1; no clear D gene. V was cut by 3 bases and J by 7 bases, with 14 bases left in between. CDR1 is SGDLS and CDR2 is YYNGEE in the germline V gene. This CDR3 contains 14 residues. CDR3 bases: TGTGCCAGCAGCGCCCGAGTCGCTCTGAATGAGCAGTTCTTC. Its protein product is CASSARVALNEQFF.